What follows describes a single T cell receptor beta chain. The CDR3 spans 12 residues. The germline V and J ends were trimmed by 6 bases and 6 bases, with 9 bases remaining between them. From germline, CDR1 is MDHEN and CDR2 SYDVKM. The record originates from a study of shared clonotypes between healthy human individuals. Produced via immunoSEQ multiplex PCR; TCRdb's table is partial and in-frame only. The table shows 2 million to 3 million clones, with more than 85% occurring only once. The specimen was naive CD4+ T cells from PBMCs. The subset is: CD45RA+ positively selected. This chain uses TRBV28 with TRBJ1-5; no clear D gene. The receptor comes from a man aged 18 to 30 in good health. Some clones in this sample may be carry-over from other donors' samples. CDR3 DNA sequence: TGTGCCAGCAGACAATTCGGTCAGCCCCAGCATTTT. Translated: CASRQFGQPQHF.